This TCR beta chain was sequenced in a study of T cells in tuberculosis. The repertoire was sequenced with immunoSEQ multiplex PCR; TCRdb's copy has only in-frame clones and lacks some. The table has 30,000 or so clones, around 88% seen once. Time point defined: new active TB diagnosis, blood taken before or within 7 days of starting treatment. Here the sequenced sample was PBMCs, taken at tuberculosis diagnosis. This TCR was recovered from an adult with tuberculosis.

The CDR3 reads CASSAGRGQTGNTIYF. CDR3 bases: TGTGCCAGCAGCGCCGGCAGGGGGCAAACTGGAAACACCATATATTTT. The V and J genes are TRBV9 and TRBJ1-3; the match to TRBD1 covers 8 bases. Trimming took 3 bases from V and 2 from J; bases not matched to a gene: 7. This CDR3 has 16 residues. The germline V gene has CDR1 SGDLS and CDR2 YYNGEE.